This is a list of T cell receptor beta chains from one sample in a study of technical replicates of blood from a few donors. TCRdb's copy holds only in-frame clones and misses some; the assay was immunoSEQ multiplex PCR. The sample includes tens of thousands of clones, 90% to 95% of them seen just once. The material sequenced was T cells isolated from PBMCs. Receptor source: a human donor in good health. Some clones in this sample may be carry-over from other donors' samples. The CDR3 runs from the conserved cysteine through the conserved F or W. The order of the fields is clone size, D gene, V gene, J gene, CDR3 protein, CDR3 DNA. A D gene is named only where the DNA matches it firmly. The size of a clone is reported for some rows only, either as once, few or many, or as a class for expanded clones.

>.|.|TRBV21-1|TRBJ1-4
CASSKTVGVTNEKLFF
TGTGCCAGCAGCAAAACGGTAGGGGTAACTAATGAAAAACTGTTTTTT
>once|TRBD2|TRBV4-1|TRBJ2-7
CASSQGLAGGTYEQYF
TGCGCCAGCAGTCAGGGACTAGCGGGAGGGACCTACGAGCAGTACTTC
>.|TRBD1|TRBV5-5|TRBJ1-2
CASSFGQGGGYTF
TGTGCCAGCAGCTTCGGACAGGGCGGCGGCTACACCTTC
>once|.|TRBV5-1|TRBJ1-6
CASSPTTVDNSPLHF
TGCGCCAGCAGCCCGACGACAGTAGATAATTCACCCCTCCACTTT
>.|.|TRBV19|TRBJ1-3
CASSIIPGNTIYF
TGTGCCAGTAGTATTATCCCGGGAAACACCATATATTTT
>.|TRBD1|TRBV28|TRBJ2-4
CASSLRASRGQAKNIQYF
TGTGCCAGCAGCCTCCGGGCCTCAAGGGGGCAAGCCAAAAACATTCAGTACTTC
>.|TRBD2|TRBV6-6|TRBJ2-7
CASRPGTSVWQYF
TGTGCCAGCAGACCCGGGACTAGCGTGTGGCAGTACTTC
>once|.|TRBV19|TRBJ2-1
CASSIARGSGNEQFF
TGTGCCAGTAGTATAGCGCGGGGATCGGGGAATGAGCAGTTCTTC
>.|TRBD1|TRBV5-4|TRBJ2-2
CASSSLQGSGELFF
TGTGCCAGCAGCTCACTACAGGGGAGTGGGGAGCTGTTTTTT
>.|TRBD1|TRBV4-1|TRBJ2-7
CASSQPGQANYEQYF
TGCGCCAGCAGCCAACCGGGACAGGCGAACTACGAGCAGTACTTC
>once|.|TRBV14|TRBJ1-4
CASSPRYGSYEKLFF
TGTGCCAGCAGCCCCCGTTACGGGTCCTATGAAAAACTGTTTTTT
>.|TRBD2|TRBV2|TRBJ2-3
CASSELSSGRSGDTQYF
TGTGCCAGCAGTGAGCTCTCTAGCGGTAGGTCAGGTGATACGCAGTATTTT
>.|.|TRBV4-1|TRBJ2-2
CASSQEARVGGELFF
TGCGCCAGCAGCCAAGAGGCCAGGGTGGGCGGGGAGCTGTTTTTT
>.|.|TRBV10-2|TRBJ2-5
CASKTGGGGTQYF
TGCGCCAGCAAAACAGGGGGGGGAGGGACCCAGTACTTC
>.|TRBD1|TRBV5-1|TRBJ2-1
CASSSGQASYNEQFF
TGCGCCAGCAGCTCGGGACAGGCGTCCTACAATGAGCAGTTCTTC
>.|.|TRBV28|TRBJ1-1
CASSWATEAFF
TGTGCCAGCAGTTGGGCCACTGAAGCTTTCTTT
>few|TRBD1|TRBV4-2|TRBJ1-1
CASSQDAGTGSTEAFF
TGTGCCAGCAGCCAAGATGCCGGGACAGGCTCCACTGAAGCTTTCTTT
>.|TRBD1|TRBV6-5|TRBJ2-2
CASTSRTGHTGELFF
TGTGCCAGCACCTCTAGGACAGGGCACACCGGGGAGCTGTTTTTT
>.|.|TRBV5-1|TRBJ2-6
CASHDNSGANVLTF
TGCGCCAGCCATGACAACTCTGGGGCCAACGTCCTGACTTTC